These 26 T cell receptor beta chains share one sample of origin, sequenced in a study of coeliac disease. TCRdb keeps only in-frame clones here, not all; method: immunoSEQ multiplex PCR. The table lists approximately 9,100 clones, 57% of them singletons, with approximately 9.4% in the top ten. The sequencing sample was made of intraepithelial lymphocytes from the gut. These receptors came from a woman in her sixties or seventies with celiac disease.

This clone was found a few times. Here the CDR3 reads CASSLDSSNQPQHF. Written as DNA, the CDR3 is TGTGCCAGCAGCTTGGACAGTAGCAATCAGCCCCAGCATTTT. The chain is built from TRBV7-9 and TRBJ1-5; D is possibly TRBD1 (6 bases). This CDR3 has 14 residues. The V gene lost 3 bases and the J gene lost 0 bases, with 6 bases spanning the gap. In germline, CDR1 is SEHNR, CDR2 FQNEAQ (reference sequence).

The genes are TRBV28 and TRBJ2-1; D is undetermined. The germline gives CDR1 MDHEN, CDR2 SYDVKM. Trimming left V 5 bases short and J 7 bases short, with 15 bases between. This CDR3 spans 14 amino acids. CDR3 loop: CASSRGRLLNEQFF. The CDR3 region has the DNA TGTGCCAGCAGTCGCGGTCGACTCCTGAATGAGCAGTTCTTC.

The V call is TRBV4-1, the J call TRBJ2-7, with 7 nucleotides matching TRBD2. CDR3 size: 16 residues. V was clipped by 0 bases and J by 1 base; unmatched bases: 6. The germline gives CDR1 MGHRA, CDR2 YSYEKL. The CDR3 DNA reads as TGCGCCAGCAGCCAAGAGTATGCGGGGGTTTCCTACGAGCAGTACTTC. Protein sequence: CASSQEYAGVSYEQYF.

The rearrangement uses TRBV7-3 and TRBJ2-1; 11 positions match TRBD2. The CDR3 covers 16 residues. J lost 6 bases, V lost 4 bases, and 8 bases had no gene match. Germline-derived CDR1 and CDR2 are SGHTA and FQGTGA. The chain's CDR3 is CASSSGAGTSGNEQFF. Written as DNA, the CDR3 is TGTGCCAGCAGCTCTGGGGCCGGGACTAGCGGCAATGAGCAGTTCTTC.

The chain couples TRBV7-9 to TRBJ2-7; perhaps TRBD2 as D (5 bases). Germline values: CDR1 SEHNR, CDR2 FQNEAQ (reference sequence). V was shortened by 3 bases and J by 4 bases, with 13 bases between the two germline ends. This CDR3 is 14 amino acids long. CDR3 amino acids: CASSFPGGGYEQYF. CDR3 bases: TGTGCCAGCAGCTTTCCAGGAGGTGGTTACGAGCAGTACTTC.

V gene TRBV4-1 combines with J gene TRBJ2-3; TRBD2 matches 10 bases. Per the germline V gene, CDR1 is MGHRA and CDR2 is YSYEKL. Trimming at V came to 5 bases and at J to 5 bases, leaving 7 bases not matched to a gene. This CDR3 contains 15 residues. CDR3 DNA sequence: TGCGCCAGCAGCTCAGCGGGAGGGGTAGGAGATACGCAGTATTTT. It specifies CASSSAGGVGDTQYF.

This rearrangement joins TRBV30 to TRBJ1-4; D uncertain. From germline, CDR1 is GTSNPN and CDR2 SVGIG (reference sequence). This CDR3 has 12 residues. Trimming removed 3 bases from V and 0 bases from J, with 2 bases in between. The CDR3 here is CAWSTTNEKLFF. In nucleotides, the CDR3 is TGTGCCTGGAGCACAACTAATGAAAAACTGTTTTTT. Full variable domain (remainder filled in from reference TRBV30 and TRBJ1-4): SQTIHQWPATLVQPVGSPLSLECTVEGTSNPNLYWYRQAAGRGLQLLFYSVGIGQISSEVPQNLSASRPQDRQFILSSKKLLLSDSGFYLCAWSTTNEKLFFGSGTQLSVL.

This chain links TRBV19 with TRBJ1-1; D is perhaps TRBD1 (6 bases). Germline values: CDR1 LNHDA, CDR2 SQIVND (reference sequence). The CDR3 covers 12 residues. V gave up 0 bases and J gave up 10 bases, with 9 bases separating them. Here the CDR3 DNA reads TGTGCCAGTAGTATAGATCAGGGGCGAGCTTTCTTT. This encodes CASSIDQGRAFF. The whole variable domain, filled in from reference TRBV19 and TRBJ1-1, reads DGGITQSPKYLFRKEGQNVTLSCEQNLNHDAMYWYRQDPGQGLRLIYYSQIVNDFQKGDIAEGYSVSREKKESFPLTVTSAQKNPTAFYLCASSIDQGRAFFGQGTRLTVV.

The chain links TRBV28 to TRBJ2-7, with a weak D call TRBD2 (5 bases). Per the germline V gene, CDR1 is MDHEN and CDR2 is SYDVKM. The CDR3 spans 15 residues. V was shortened by 6 bases and J by 3 bases, with 18 bases between the two germline ends. In DNA, the CDR3 is TGTGCCAGCAGAGAGATCGGGGAGAGGGACTACGAGCAGTACTTC. Translated: CASREIGERDYEQYF.

The V call is TRBV9, the J call TRBJ2-7; 8 bases are a match to TRBD1. In germline, CDR1 is SGDLS, CDR2 YYNGEE. Unmatched junction bases numbered 9, after V lost 4 bases and J lost 3 bases. The CDR3 sequence is 15 residues long. CDR3 protein: CASSSVGTGFYEQYF. Written as DNA, the CDR3 is TGTGCCAGCAGCTCGGTAGGGACAGGATTCTACGAGCAGTACTTC. Together with reference TRBV9 and TRBJ2-7, the CDR3 gives the full variable domain: DSGVTQTPKHLITATGQRVTLRCSPRSGDLSVYWYQQSLDQGLQFLIQYYNGEERAKGNILERFSAQQFPDLHSELNLSSLELGDSALYFCASSSVGTGFYEQYFGPGTRLTVT.

This chain links TRBV23-1 with TRBJ2-7; D remains ambiguous. TRBV23-1 is flagged as an ORF with uncertain function. Trimming took off 3 bases at V and 2 bases at J, with 8 bases between the two ends. The CDR3 extends over 13 amino acids. DNA of the CDR3: TGCGCCAGCAGTCATCAGGAACCCTACGAGCAGTACTTC. Its translation is CASSHQEPYEQYF.

This clone was detected once. This sequence joins TRBV7-9 and TRBJ2-7; 11 bases are shared with TRBD1. This CDR3 has 18 amino acids. Looked up from germline, CDR1 is SEHNR and CDR2 is FQNEAQ (reference sequence). Unmatched junction bases numbered 15, after V lost 4 bases and J lost 4 bases. The CDR3 region is CASSYLGSGQGGIYEQYF. The DNA of the CDR3 is TGTGCCAGCAGCTATCTAGGATCGGGACAGGGGGGAATTTACGAGCAGTACTTC.

There are a few counts of this clone. In nucleotides, the CDR3 is TGTGCCAGCAGTCAAAACACAGGGGACGAGCAGTACTTC. Translating gives CASSQNTGDEQYF. The chain recombines TRBV28 with TRBJ2-7; 7 nucleotides align to TRBD1. The CDR3 is 13 residues long. CDR1 MDHEN and CDR2 SYDVKM come from the germline V gene. V lost 5 bases, J lost 5 bases, and 6 bases stayed unmatched.

This clone is categorized as medium-sized (0.01 to 0.1%). The chain is built from TRBV10-1 and TRBJ2-7, with a possible D match to TRBD1 (6 bases). CDR1 WNHNN and CDR2 SYGVQD come from the germline V gene (reference sequence). This CDR3 is built from 12 residues. Trimming pared 0 bases from V and 6 bases from J, leaving 6 bases between. The CDR3 coding sequence is TGCGCCAGCAGTGAGTCGGGGGCCGAGCAGTACTTC. Translated, it gives CASSESGAEQYF.

The V gene is TRBV5-6, the J gene TRBJ1-4; 7 bases fit TRBD1. V was pared by 2 bases and J by 5 bases, with 6 bases of the junction left unmatched. Germline V gene sequence: CDR1 SGHDT, CDR2 YYEEEE. The CDR3 has 15 amino acids. Here the CDR3 reads CASSFGTAPNEKLFF. For the CDR3, the DNA is TGTGCCAGCAGCTTCGGGACAGCTCCAAATGAAAAACTGTTTTTT. Complete variable domain (other parts from reference TRBV5-6 and TRBJ1-4): DAGVTQSPTHLIKTRGQQVTLRCSPKSGHDTVSWYQQALGQGPQFIFQYYEEEERQRGNFPDRFSGHQFPNYSSELNVNALLLGDSALYLCASSFGTAPNEKLFFGSGTQLSVL.

The chain uses TRBV14 and TRBJ2-4; D is possibly TRBD1 (6 bases). In germline, CDR1 is SGHDN, CDR2 FVKESK. The CDR3 spans 17 residues. Trimming stripped 3 bases from V and 0 bases from J, with 15 bases between. The CDR3 here is CASSQGWGQLAKNIQYF. In nucleotides, the CDR3 is TGTGCCAGCAGCCAGGGTTGGGGACAACTAGCCAAAAACATTCAGTACTTC.

The chain carries TRBV29-1 and TRBJ2-1; 9 nucleotides align to TRBD1. Germline V gene lookup returns CDR1 SQVTM and CDR2 ANQGSEA. V lost 4 bases and J lost 8; bases outside the gene matches: 15. CDR3 length equals 16 residues. The CDR3 is CSVVVRSDRGSDEQFF. DNA of the CDR3: TGCAGCGTTGTGGTTCGATCGGACAGGGGCAGCGATGAGCAGTTCTTC.

This clone has a single count. CDR3 residues: CASSRGQGDNQPQHF. CDR3 nucleotide sequence: TGCGCCAGCAGCCGGGGACAGGGGGACAATCAGCCCCAGCATTTT. V gene TRBV4-1 combines with J gene TRBJ1-5; 11 bases agree with TRBD1. The CDR3 covers 15 residues. Germline V lookup: CDR1 MGHRA, CDR2 YSYEKL. The trim removed 4 bases at V and 3 bases at J, leaving 2 bases unmatched.

This clone has only one observation. V gene TRBV6-5 combines with J gene TRBJ2-7, with 8 bases aligning to TRBD1. Germline-derived CDR1 and CDR2 are MNHEY and SVGAGI. This CDR3 has 14 residues. Trimming cost V 0 bases and J 5 bases; bases outside gene matches: 3. CDR3 nucleotides: TGTGCCAGCAGTTACTCAGGACAGGGCGACGAGCAGTACTTC. It codes for CASSYSGQGDEQYF.

The rearrangement uses TRBV5-4 and TRBJ1-4; TRBD1 matches at 7 bases. The CDR3 length is 14 residues. CDR1 and CDR2 from the germline V gene are SGHNT and YYREEE (reference sequence). V was clipped by 4 bases and J by 7 bases; unmatched bases: 7. This CDR3 reads CASSPGQWGEKLFF. The CDR3 DNA is TGTGCCAGCAGCCCGGGACAGTGGGGTGAAAAACTGTTTTTT.

The rearrangement links TRBV27 to TRBJ2-7; D possibly corresponds to TRBD1 (6 bases). Trimming stripped 5 bases from V and 2 bases from J, with 19 bases between. The CDR3 contains 16 residues. The germline V gene encodes CDR1 MNHEY and CDR2 SMNVEV (reference sequence). The CDR3 DNA reads TGTGCCAGCAGTCGGGCGCCACCGGGACAAACCTACGAGCAGTACTTC. This codes for CASSRAPPGQTYEQYF.

This clone rates as large. This chain connects TRBV4-1 to TRBJ2-2; 9 positions match TRBD1. Germline V lookup: CDR1 MGHRA, CDR2 YSYEKL. CDR3 length: 15 amino acids. V lost 4 bases to trimming and J lost 7 bases; unmatched junction nucleotides: 7. The CDR3 nucleotides read TGCGCCAGCAGCCTCGGGACAGGGTTTGGCGGGGAGCTGTTTTTT. Translating gives CASSLGTGFGGELFF.

The rearrangement links TRBV27 to TRBJ1-2, with 7 bases identical to TRBD1. The CDR3 extends over 13 amino acids. Trimming cost V 4 bases and J 3 bases; bases outside gene matches: 2. Germline assignment: CDR1 MNHEY and CDR2 SMNVEV (reference sequence). CDR3 coding DNA: TGTGCCAGCAGTTCCGGGACAGACTATGGCTACACCTTC. Translated: CASSSGTDYGYTF.

The rearrangement links TRBV29-1 to TRBJ2-1, with 9 bases that match TRBD1. Germline assignment: CDR1 SQVTM and CDR2 ANQGSEA. Unmatched junction bases numbered 10, after V lost 6 bases and J lost 4 bases. CDR3 length equals 15 residues. The CDR3 DNA reads TGCAGCGTGAAACAGGGGGCCAGAATTTACAATGAGCAGTTCTTC. Residues: CSVKQGARIYNEQFF.

The rearrangement links TRBV2 to TRBJ2-3; 10 nucleotides match TRBD1. V was pared by 6 bases and J by 1 base, with 7 bases of the junction left unmatched. This CDR3 is 16 amino acids long. Germline V gives CDR1 SNHLY, CDR2 FYNNEI. CDR3 coding DNA: TGTGCCAGCAGGGGGGACAGGGGAGGAGGCACAGATACGCAGTATTTT. The encoded protein is CASRGDRGGGTDTQYF.

The rearrangement joins TRBV29-1 to TRBJ1-4; a possible D gene is TRBD1 (6 bases). Germline-derived CDR1 and CDR2 are SQVTM and ANQGSEA. This CDR3 is 13 amino acids long. The ends were cut back, 7 bases at V and 13 bases at J, with 22 bases in the middle. This chain's CDR3 is CSAEGVGEIGLFF. CDR3 nucleotide sequence: TGCAGCGCAGAGGGGGTAGGGGAGATTGGACTGTTTTTT.